This T cell receptor beta chain was identified during a study of Graves' ophthalmopathy and Graves' hyperthyroidism. Across the study: By definition, stable hyperthyroidism involved no ophthalmopathy within 18 months of follow-up. Overall study results and limits: A majority of expanded thyroid clonotypes exceeding 0.001 frequency were likewise present in blood. Distinction of ophthalmopathy from stable hyperthyroidism by a 13-signature model reached roughly 87% sensitivity and 75% to 84% specificity.

The CDR3 totals 14 residues. Germline V gene sequence: CDR1 SEHNR, CDR2 FQNEAQ (reference sequence). Trimming took 7 bases from V and 8 from J; bases not matched to a gene: 8. RNA transcripts provided the template for amplifying TCR beta CDR3 regions. A first-round RT-PCR used HTBI primers, followed by a second-round multiplex PCR. Using its own MiXCR run on the multiplex PCR reads, TCRdb lists one record per CDR3 protein. The sample holds about 590,000 distinct CDR3 sequences, 35% to 45% seen once. This clonotype was detected a few times. As yet, its antigen is unknown. Sequencing used peripheral blood or thyroid tissue (not recorded which). The chain joins TRBV7-9 to TRBJ1-2, with 12 positions matching TRBD1. The clonotype comes from an adult man with Graves' hyperthyroidism. CDR3 loop: CASTKGQGARGYTF. In DNA, the CDR3 is TGTGCCAGCACCAAGGGACAGGGGGCGCGAGGCTACACCTTC.